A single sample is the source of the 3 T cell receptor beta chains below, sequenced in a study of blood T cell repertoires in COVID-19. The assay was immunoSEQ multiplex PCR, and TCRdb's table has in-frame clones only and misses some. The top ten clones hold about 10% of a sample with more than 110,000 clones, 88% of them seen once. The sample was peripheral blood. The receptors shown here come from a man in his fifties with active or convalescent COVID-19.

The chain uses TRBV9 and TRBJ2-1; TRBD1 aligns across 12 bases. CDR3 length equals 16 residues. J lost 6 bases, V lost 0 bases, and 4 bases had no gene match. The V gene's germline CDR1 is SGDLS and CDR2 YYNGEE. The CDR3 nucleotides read TGTGCCAGCAGCGTAGCGGGACAGGGGGCATCCAATGAGCAGTTCTTC. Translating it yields CASSVAGQGASNEQFF.

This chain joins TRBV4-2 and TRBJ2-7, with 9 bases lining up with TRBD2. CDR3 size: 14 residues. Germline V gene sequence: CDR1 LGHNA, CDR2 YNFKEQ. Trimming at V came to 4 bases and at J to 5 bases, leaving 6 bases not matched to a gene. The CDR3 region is CASSRGRAGDEQYF. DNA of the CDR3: TGTGCCAGCAGCCGCGGGAGGGCCGGGGACGAGCAGTACTTC.

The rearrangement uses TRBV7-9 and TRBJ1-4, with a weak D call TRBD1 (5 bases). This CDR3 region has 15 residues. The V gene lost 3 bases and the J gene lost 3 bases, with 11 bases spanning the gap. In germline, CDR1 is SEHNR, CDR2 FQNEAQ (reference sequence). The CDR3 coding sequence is TGTGCCAGCAGCTTCAGGGCGGGGGCTAATGAAAAACTGTTTTTT. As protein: CASSFRAGANEKLFF.